This T cell receptor beta chain was recorded in a study of CD8 T cells in ankylosing spondylitis. TCRdb itself ran the 5' RACE reads through MiXCR, one entry per CDR3 protein. The sample lists 250,000 or so distinct CDR3 sequences, about 24% occurring once. There are many counts of this clonotype. What it binds is not known. Study results and limitations: As reported, disease-linked clones showed significant enrichment in matched ankylosing spondylitis synovial fluid. A number of the motif variants had already been described in reactive arthritis synovial fluid and blood. Characteristic of ankylosing spondylitis blood, it appeared, was a TCR beta motif comprising several highly homologous variants.

CDR3 size: 12 residues. Germline-derived CDR1 and CDR2 are MNHEY and SVGAGI. The V end was cut by 6 bases, the J end by 8 bases, with 13 bases between. The TCR sequence derives from a male donor with ankylosing spondylitis or in good health (not recorded which). Input material: blood, either unsorted or a sorted T cell fraction (not recorded which). The J gene is TRBJ1-2, the V gene TRBV6-5; unclear D gene. The CDR3 DNA reads as TGTGCCAGCAGATCGACGATGGAGGGCTACACCTTC. Protein product: CASRSTMEGYTF.